This T cell receptor (beta chain) came from a study of T cell responses to AZD1222 COVID-19 vaccine. Study background: Doses given second, at about 4 or about 12 weeks, were pooled. The study's findings and limits: The peak T cell response came first, and repertoires were sampled only after it. Females outnumbered males among donors, who were mostly white British; clonal diversity was possibly underestimated.

Germline V gene sequence: CDR1 KGHSH, CDR2 LQKENI. The CDR3 is 18 amino acids. With 6 bases removed from V and 0 bases from J, the gap between germline ends came to 21 bases. Concerning this clone: The antigen remains undetermined.

TCRdb keeps only in-frame clones here, not all; method: immunoSEQ multiplex PCR. The sample comprises about 110,000 clones, 85% to 90% of which are singletons, and 5% to 6% rests with the top ten. V usage is TRBV18 and J usage is TRBJ1-5; D may be TRBD1 (6 bases). Here the sequenced sample was peripheral blood, taken on day 0 of AZD1222 vaccination. The TCR originated in an adult in good health. The chain's CDR3 is CASSLVPTGLDSNQPQHF. CDR3 DNA: TGTGCCAGCTCCCTTGTCCCGACAGGCTTAGATAGCAATCAGCCCCAGCATTTT.